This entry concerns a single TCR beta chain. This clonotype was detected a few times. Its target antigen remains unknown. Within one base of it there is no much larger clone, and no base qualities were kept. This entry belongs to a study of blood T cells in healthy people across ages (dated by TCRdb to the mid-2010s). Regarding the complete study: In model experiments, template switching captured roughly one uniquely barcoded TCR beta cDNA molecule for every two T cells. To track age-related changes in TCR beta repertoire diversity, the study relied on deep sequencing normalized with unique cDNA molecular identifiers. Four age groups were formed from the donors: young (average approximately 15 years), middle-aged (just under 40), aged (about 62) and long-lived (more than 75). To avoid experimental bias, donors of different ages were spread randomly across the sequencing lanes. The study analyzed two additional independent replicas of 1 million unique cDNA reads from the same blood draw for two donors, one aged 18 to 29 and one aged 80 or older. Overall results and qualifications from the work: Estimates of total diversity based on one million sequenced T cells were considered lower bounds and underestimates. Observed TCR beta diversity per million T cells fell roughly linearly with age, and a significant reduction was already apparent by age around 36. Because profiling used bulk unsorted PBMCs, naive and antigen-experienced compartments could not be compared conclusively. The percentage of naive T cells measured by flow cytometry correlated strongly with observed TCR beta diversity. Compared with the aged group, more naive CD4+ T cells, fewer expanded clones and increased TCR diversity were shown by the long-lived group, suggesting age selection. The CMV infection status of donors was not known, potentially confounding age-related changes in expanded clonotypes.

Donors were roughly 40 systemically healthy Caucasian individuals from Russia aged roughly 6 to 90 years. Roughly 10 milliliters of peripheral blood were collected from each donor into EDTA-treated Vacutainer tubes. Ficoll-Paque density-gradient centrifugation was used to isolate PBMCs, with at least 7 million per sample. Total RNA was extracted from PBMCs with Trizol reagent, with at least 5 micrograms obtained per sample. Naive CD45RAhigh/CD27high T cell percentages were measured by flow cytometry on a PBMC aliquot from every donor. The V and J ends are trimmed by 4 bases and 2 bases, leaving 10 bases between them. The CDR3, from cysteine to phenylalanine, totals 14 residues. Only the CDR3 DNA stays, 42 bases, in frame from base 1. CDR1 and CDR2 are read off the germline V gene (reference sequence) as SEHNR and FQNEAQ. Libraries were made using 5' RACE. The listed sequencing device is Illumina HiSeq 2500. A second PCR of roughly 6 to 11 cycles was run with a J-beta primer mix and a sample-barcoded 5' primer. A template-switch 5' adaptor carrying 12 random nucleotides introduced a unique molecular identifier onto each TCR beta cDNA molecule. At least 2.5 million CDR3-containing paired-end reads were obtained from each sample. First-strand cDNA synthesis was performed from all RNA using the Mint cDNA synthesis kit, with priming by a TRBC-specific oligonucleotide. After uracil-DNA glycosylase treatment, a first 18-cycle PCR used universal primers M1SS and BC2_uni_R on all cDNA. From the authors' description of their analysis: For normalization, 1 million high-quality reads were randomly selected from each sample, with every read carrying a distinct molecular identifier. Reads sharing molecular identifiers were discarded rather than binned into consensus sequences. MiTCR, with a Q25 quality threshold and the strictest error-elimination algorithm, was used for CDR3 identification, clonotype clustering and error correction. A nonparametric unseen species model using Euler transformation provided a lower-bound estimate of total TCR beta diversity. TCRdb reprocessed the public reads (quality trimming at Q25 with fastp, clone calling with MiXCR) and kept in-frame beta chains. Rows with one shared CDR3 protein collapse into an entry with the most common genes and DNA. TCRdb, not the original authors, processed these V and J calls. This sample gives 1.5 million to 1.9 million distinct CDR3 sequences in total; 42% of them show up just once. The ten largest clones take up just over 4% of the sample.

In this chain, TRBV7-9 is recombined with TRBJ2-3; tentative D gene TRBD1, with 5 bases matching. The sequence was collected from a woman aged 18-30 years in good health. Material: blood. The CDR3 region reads CASSSRQYTDTQYF. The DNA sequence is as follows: TGTGCCAGCAGCTCGCGACAGTACACAGATACGCAGTATTTT.